Listed below are T cell receptor beta chains from one sample, sequenced in a study of T cells in Graves' hyperthyroidism and ophthalmopathy. TCRdb recomputed calls from the multiplex PCR reads with MiXCR, one row per CDR3 protein. This sample yields around 600,000 distinct CDR3 sequences, of which less than 20% are seen a single time; under 8% belongs to the top ten. The sample consisted of blood. The receptors stem from a woman aged 25-40 years with Graves' hyperthyroidism. Each CDR3 is given with its conserved first and last residue. D genes are given only for firm matches. Size is stated for part of the rows, as once, few or many counts, or as a class when the clone is expanded.

D gene	clone size	V gene	J gene	CDR3 DNA	CDR3 protein
NA	few	TRBV6-1	TRBJ2-5	TGTGCCAGCAGGCCAACCCGGGACCAAGGGCAAGAGACCCAGTACTTC	CASRPTRDQGQETQYF
NA	many	TRBV7-2	TRBJ1-1	TGTGCCAGCAGCTTAGCGCCAGGGATGAACACTGAAGCTTTCTTT	CASSLAPGMNTEAFF
TRBD2	many	TRBV20-1	TRBJ2-3	TGCAGTGCTAGTACTAGCGGGGGAGGGACAGATACGCAGTATTTT	CSASTSGGGTDTQYF
TRBD2	many	TRBV28	TRBJ2-3	TGTGCCAGCAGTCGACGAGTAGCGGGAGCTACAGATACGCAGTATTTT	CASSRRVAGATDTQYF
NA	many	TRBV28	TRBJ1-6	TGTGCCAGCAGTTTACCAGAATATAATTCACCCCTCCACTTT	CASSLPEYNSPLHF
NA	many	TRBV18	TRBJ2-7	TGTGCCAGCTCACCAGGATACGGCAACGAGCAGTACTTC	CASSPGYGNEQYF
NA	few	TRBV28	TRBJ1-2	TGTGCCAGCAGTCCCTCTGGGGGGTTTGGCTACACCTTC	CASSPSGGFGYTF
NA	NA	TRBV9	TRBJ2-3	TGTGCCAGCAGCCCCCCGGACGTAACAGATACGCAGTATTTT	CASSPPDVTDTQYF
TRBD1	many	TRBV7-2	TRBJ2-1	TGTGCCAGCAGCAAGGACAGGGGAAATTCCTACAATGAGCAGTTCTTC	CASSKDRGNSYNEQFF
NA	many	TRBV12-3/TRBV12-4	TRBJ2-3	TGTGCCAGCAGTTTTCAGGGAGGGGGAGCAGATACGCAGTATTTT	CASSFQGGGADTQYF
TRBD1	NA	TRBV28	TRBJ2-5	TGTGCCAGCAGTTTATTGACAGGGCGCGGGGAGACCCAGTACTTC	CASSLLTGRGETQYF
TRBD1	NA	TRBV12-3/TRBV12-4	TRBJ1-2	TGTGCCAGCAGTGGCAGGGGGAACTATGGCTACACCTTC	CASSGRGNYGYTF
NA	many	TRBV5-1	TRBJ2-2	TGCGCCAGCAGCTTCAGACAGAGGGCGAACACCGGGGAGCTGTTTTTT	CASSFRQRANTGELFF
TRBD2	few	TRBV14	TRBJ2-2	TGTGCCAGCAGCCAAGAAGACCCCGGGACTAGTCAGTTGTGGACCGGGGAGCTGTTTTTT	CASSQEDPGTSQLWTGELFF
TRBD1	many	TRBV30	TRBJ2-2	TGTGCCTGGAGCCGATTTCCGGGACAGATCTCCGGGGAGCTGTTTTTT	CAWSRFPGQISGELFF
NA	NA	TRBV6-2/TRBV6-3	TRBJ2-1	TGTGCCAGCAGTGACACCTCCCGCAATGAGCAGTTCTTC	CASSDTSRNEQFF
NA	many	TRBV30	TRBJ1-5	TGTGCCTGGACCTCCGGAACAGATCAGCCCCAGCATTTT	CAWTSGTDQPQHF
TRBD2	many	TRBV9	TRBJ2-7	TGTGCCAGCAGCGTGGGACTAGCGGGAGAACAGTACTTC	CASSVGLAGEQYF
NA	NA	TRBV7-2	TRBJ1-1	TGTGCCGGCAGCCCGAAACTCGGCAGGGTTTCCACTGAAGCTTTCTTT	CAGSPKLGRVSTEAFF
NA	NA	TRBV30	TRBJ1-2	TGTGCCTGGAGTGGGGCGGAAAAAGGGTATGGCTACACCTTC	CAWSGAEKGYGYTF
NA	NA	TRBV6-1	TRBJ2-2	TGTGCCAGCAGTCCCTGGACGGGAGTCACCGGGGAGCTGTTTTTT	CASSPWTGVTGELFF
NA	many	TRBV7-9	TRBJ2-3	TGTGCCAGCAGCCCCTCGGTCGAGTATACGCAGTATTTT	CASSPSVEYTQYF
NA	many	TRBV24-1	TRBJ1-5	TGTGCCACGGCCCAGTATAGCAATCAGCCCCAGCATTTT	CATAQYSNQPQHF
NA	many	TRBV6-6	TRBJ2-7	TGTGCCAGCAGTTACACAGGGACCGACTTGGGCGAGCAGTACTTC	CASSYTGTDLGEQYF
NA	many	TRBV10-3	TRBJ2-3	TGTGCCATCAGTGACCTGGGAGTAGGCACAGATACGCAGTATTTT	CAISDLGVGTDTQYF
TRBD1	many	TRBV27	TRBJ2-3	TGTGCCAGCAGTTTATCGACAGGGATTCGCCCAGATACGCAGTATTTT	CASSLSTGIRPDTQYF
NA	NA	TRBV6-1	TRBJ1-2	TGTGCCAGCAGTTTGCGACACCAACGGGATGGCTACACCTTC	CASSLRHQRDGYTF
TRBD1	many	TRBV30	TRBJ1-1	TGTGCCTGGAGTCAAAAACAGGGGTACACTGAAGCTTTCTTT	CAWSQKQGYTEAFF
TRBD2	many	TRBV20-1	TRBJ2-7	TGCAGTGCTACGCTAGCGGGCGTCACCTCCTACGAGCAGTACTTC	CSATLAGVTSYEQYF
NA	many	TRBV29-1	TRBJ1-1	TGCAGCGTTGATCATCGGGGACGCGACACTGAAGCTTTCTTT	CSVDHRGRDTEAFF
TRBD2	NA	TRBV20-1	TRBJ2-3	TGCAGTGCCGGGGACGGACTAGCCGTAGGAGATACGCAGTATTTT	CSAGDGLAVGDTQYF
TRBD2	NA	TRBV20-1	TRBJ2-7	TGCAGTGCTAGAGCGCCGGGACTAGCGGGGTACGAGCAGTACTTC	CSARAPGLAGYEQYF
TRBD1	few	TRBV11-2	TRBJ1-3	TGTGCCAGCAGCTCGACAGGGGACGGAAACACCATATATTTT	CASSSTGDGNTIYF
TRBD1	many	TRBV14	TRBJ2-3	TGTGCCAGCAGCCCCACAGGGGAAGGAGATACGCAGTATTTT	CASSPTGEGDTQYF
NA	NA	TRBV14	TRBJ2-2	TGTGCCAGCAGCCAAGATGTAGGGACACTGAACACCGGGGAGCTGTTTTTT	CASSQDVGTLNTGELFF
TRBD2	many	TRBV27	TRBJ2-1	TGTGCCAGCAGTTCCCGGACTAGCGGGAGGGCCGATAATGAGCAGTTCTTC	CASSSRTSGRADNEQFF
NA	many	TRBV27	TRBJ2-1	TGTGCCAGCAGTAGAAGGACAAGGTACAATGAGCAGTTCTTC	CASSRRTRYNEQFF
TRBD1	many	TRBV6-6	TRBJ2-3	TGTGCCAGCAGTTACGGACAGGGGTTTTCAGATACGCAGTATTTT	CASSYGQGFSDTQYF
NA	many	TRBV3-1	TRBJ1-1	TGTGCCAGCAGCCATCCTACCGGGACCTCAAACACTGAAGCTTTCTTT	CASSHPTGTSNTEAFF
TRBD2	many	TRBV7-9	TRBJ2-3	TGTGCCAGCAGCTTGCCCGGCGGGAGGACCGGAGATACGCAGTATTTT	CASSLPGGRTGDTQYF
NA	many	TRBV5-1	TRBJ2-3	TGCGCCAGCAGCTTGGCGAGGGTATACACAGATACGCAGTATTTT	CASSLARVYTDTQYF
NA	many	TRBV7-9	TRBJ2-7	TGTGCCAGCAGCTCCCGCACCGGGACAAGGAGCGAGCAGTACTTC	CASSSRTGTRSEQYF
TRBD2	few	TRBV10-3	TRBJ2-1	TGTGCCATCAGTGAGTTCGCGGGAGTGAACAATGAGCAGTTCTTC	CAISEFAGVNNEQFF
TRBD2	few	TRBV6-1	TRBJ2-3	TGTGCCAGCAGGGGGGGGTTTAGCACAGATACGCAGTATTTT	CASRGGFSTDTQYF
NA	many	TRBV28	TRBJ1-2	TGTGCCAGCAGCCTCAGGGGCCAAAGGGGCTACACCTTC	CASSLRGQRGYTF
NA	many	TRBV28	TRBJ2-4	TGTGCCAGCAGTGCGTTTCGGGCCGCCAAAAACATTCAGTACTTC	CASSAFRAAKNIQYF
NA	NA	TRBV7-9	TRBJ2-7	TGTGCCAGCAGCTTGGCGGGCCTCCGGGGCGAGCAGTACTTC	CASSLAGLRGEQYF
NA	NA	TRBV20-1	TRBJ1-2	TGCAGTGCTAGAGAGGCCGGACGGACAACTTTGGGCTACACCTTC	CSAREAGRTTLGYTF
TRBD1	many	TRBV7-4	TRBJ1-2	TGTGCCAGCAGCTTTAAGGACAGGACCGACTATGGCTACACCTTC	CASSFKDRTDYGYTF
TRBD2	many	TRBV29-1	TRBJ2-1	TGCAGCGTTGAAGATCCCAGGCGGGAGGGCCTAAATGAGCAGTTCTTC	CSVEDPRREGLNEQFF
TRBD2	NA	TRBV25-1	TRBJ2-1	TGTGCCAGCAGAACCTCCGGGACTAGCGGGAGTTATCCCCCCTACAATGAGCAGTTCTTC	CASRTSGTSGSYPPYNEQFF
TRBD1	few	TRBV29-1	TRBJ1-2	TGCAGCGTTGAAGAAACAGGGGTAGCCCCCGACTATGGCTACACCTTC	CSVEETGVAPDYGYTF
NA	many	TRBV28	TRBJ2-7	TGTGCCAGCAGTTTACCCCCCCCCCCCCGCGACGCAGTACAACTCTACGAGCAGTACTTC	CASSLPPPPRDAVQLYEQYF
NA	NA	TRBV30	TRBJ1-6	TGTGCCTGGCCTTCACCCCTCCACTTT	CAWPSPLHF
NA	many	TRBV18	TRBJ2-1	TGTGCCAGCTCACCACCGGTTGGGGCCGGGGTCGATGAGCAGTTCTTC	CASSPPVGAGVDEQFF
NA	many	TRBV2	TRBJ1-1	TGTGCCAGCAGTGGTAAGGGGGTTCTTACTGAAGCTTTCTTT	CASSGKGVLTEAFF
TRBD2	many	TRBV11-2	TRBJ2-3	TGTGCCAGCATCGAAAGGCTAGCGGGAGGGTCAGATACGCAGTATTTT	CASIERLAGGSDTQYF
NA	NA	TRBV4-1	TRBJ2-5	TGCGCCAGCAGCCAAGATTACCGGTTGGGTCAAGAGACCCAGTACTTC	CASSQDYRLGQETQYF